This T cell receptor (beta chain) was identified during a study of T cells in localized non-small cell lung cancer. General study points: The study sequenced only one region of the tumor. As a result, intratumor heterogeneity could not be excluded and remains possible.

On this clone: Its antigen is still unknown.

The repertoire was sequenced with immunoSEQ multiplex PCR; TCRdb's copy has only in-frame clones and lacks some. The sample includes 38,000 or so clones, 70% to 90% of them seen just once. The sequence came from a male donor at least 60 years old with stage II lung adenocarcinoma. Sequencing used peripheral blood mononuclear cells, obtained before any cancer treatment.

The DNA of the CDR3 is TGCGCCAGCAGCCCCGGGCTGGTCACTGAAGCTTTCTTT. It yields the protein CASSPGLVTEAFF. This chain links TRBV5-1 with TRBJ1-1; D remains unclear. The germline V and J ends were trimmed by 4 bases and 4 bases, with 11 bases remaining between them. This CDR3 comprises 13 residues. The germline CDR1 and CDR2 sequences are SGHRS and YFSETQ. The variable domain in full, completed from reference TRBV5-1 and TRBJ1-1, reads KAGVTQTPRYLIKTRGQQVTLSCSPISGHRSVSWYQQTPGQGLQFLFEYFSETQRNKGNFPGRFSGRQFSNSRSEMNVSTLELGDSALYLCASSPGLVTEAFFGQGTRLTVV.